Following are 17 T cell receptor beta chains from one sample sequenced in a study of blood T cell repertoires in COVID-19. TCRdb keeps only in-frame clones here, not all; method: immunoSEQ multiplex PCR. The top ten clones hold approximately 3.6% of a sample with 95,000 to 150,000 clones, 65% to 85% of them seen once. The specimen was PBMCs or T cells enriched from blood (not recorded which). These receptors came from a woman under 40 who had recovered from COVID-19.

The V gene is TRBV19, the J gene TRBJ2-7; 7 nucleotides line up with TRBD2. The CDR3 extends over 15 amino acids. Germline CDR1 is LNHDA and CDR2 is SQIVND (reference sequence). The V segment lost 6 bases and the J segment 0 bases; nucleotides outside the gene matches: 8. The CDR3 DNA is TGTGCCAGTAGATCCGTCGCTAGCGGCTCCTACGAGCAGTACTTC. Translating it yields CASRSVASGSYEQYF.

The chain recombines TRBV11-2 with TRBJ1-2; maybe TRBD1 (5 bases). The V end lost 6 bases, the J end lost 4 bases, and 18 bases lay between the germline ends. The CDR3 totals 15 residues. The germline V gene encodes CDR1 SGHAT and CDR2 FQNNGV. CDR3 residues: CASRALKSRAYGYTF. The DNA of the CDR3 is TGTGCCAGCAGGGCCCTCAAGAGCAGGGCCTATGGCTACACCTTC. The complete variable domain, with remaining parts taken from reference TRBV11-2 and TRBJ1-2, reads EAGVAQSPRYKIIEKRQSVAFWCNPISGHATLYWYQQILGQGPKLLIQFQNNGVVDDSQLPKDRFSAERLKGVDSTLKIQPAKLEDSAVYLCASRALKSRAYGYTFGSGTRLTVV.

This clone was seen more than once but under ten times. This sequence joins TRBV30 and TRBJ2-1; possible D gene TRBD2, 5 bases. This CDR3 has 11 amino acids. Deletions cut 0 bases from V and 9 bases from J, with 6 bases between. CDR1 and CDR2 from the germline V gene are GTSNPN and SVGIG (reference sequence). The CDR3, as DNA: TGTGCCTGGAGTGTACGGGGTGAGCAGTTCTTC. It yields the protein CAWSVRGEQFF.

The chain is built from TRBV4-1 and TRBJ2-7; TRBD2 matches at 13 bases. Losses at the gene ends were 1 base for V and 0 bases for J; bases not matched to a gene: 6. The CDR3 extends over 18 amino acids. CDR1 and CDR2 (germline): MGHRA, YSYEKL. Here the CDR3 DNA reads TGCGCCAGCAGCCAAGGACAACTAGCGGGAGGGCGCTCCTACGAGCAGTACTTC. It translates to CASSQGQLAGGRSYEQYF.

DNA of the CDR3: TGTGCCAGCACGGGACTCCCCTCCTACGAGCAGTACTTC. Translated, it gives CASTGLPSYEQYF. This chain links TRBV27 with TRBJ2-7; D is perhaps TRBD2 (6 bases). V was pared by 7 bases and J by 0 bases, with 10 bases between. Germline CDR1 MNHEY, CDR2 SMNVEV (reference sequence). This CDR3 spans 13 amino acids.

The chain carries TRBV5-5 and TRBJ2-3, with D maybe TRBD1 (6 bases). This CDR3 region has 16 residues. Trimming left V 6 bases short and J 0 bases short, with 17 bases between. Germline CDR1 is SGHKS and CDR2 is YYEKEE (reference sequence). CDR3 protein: CASTNSRTGSTDTQYF. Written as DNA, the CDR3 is TGTGCCAGCACCAATTCCCGCACAGGGAGCACAGATACGCAGTATTTT.

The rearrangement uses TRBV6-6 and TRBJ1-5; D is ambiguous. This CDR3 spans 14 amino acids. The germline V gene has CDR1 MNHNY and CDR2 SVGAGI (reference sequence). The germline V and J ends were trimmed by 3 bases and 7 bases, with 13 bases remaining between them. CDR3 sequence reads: CASSYGEGRQPQHF. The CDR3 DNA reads TGTGCCAGCAGTTATGGGGAGGGAAGGCAGCCCCAGCATTTT.

The CDR3: CASSLRGGRAYNEQFF. CDR3 coding DNA: TGTGCCAGCAGCTTAAGGGGCGGGAGGGCCTACAATGAGCAGTTCTTC. This chain uses TRBV11-2 with TRBJ2-1; 9 bases map to TRBD2. V gave up 2 bases and J gave up 2 bases; unmatched junction bases: 4. This CDR3 contains 16 residues. CDR1 is SGHAT and CDR2 is FQNNGV in the germline V gene.

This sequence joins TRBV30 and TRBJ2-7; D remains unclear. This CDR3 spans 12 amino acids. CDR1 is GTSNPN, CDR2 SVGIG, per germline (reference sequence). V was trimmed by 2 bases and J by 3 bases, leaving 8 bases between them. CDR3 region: CAWSLQHYEQYF. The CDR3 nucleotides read TGTGCCTGGAGTTTACAGCACTACGAGCAGTACTTC.

CDR3 coding DNA: TGTGCCAGCAGTTCTAGGACAGGGCGCTACGAGCAGTACTTC. Translation gives CASSSRTGRYEQYF. The J gene is TRBJ2-7, the V gene TRBV27; 8 bases align to TRBD1. The CDR3 sequence is 14 residues long. V trimming: 4 bases; J trimming: 3 bases; junction bases outside the gene matches: 5. CDR1 is MNHEY and CDR2 is SMNVEV in the germline V gene (reference sequence).

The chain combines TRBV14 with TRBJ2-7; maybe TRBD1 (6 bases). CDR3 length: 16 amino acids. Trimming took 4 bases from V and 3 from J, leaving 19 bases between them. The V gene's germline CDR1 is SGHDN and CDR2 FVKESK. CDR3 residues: CASSLPGHRANYEQYF. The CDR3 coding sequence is TGTGCCAGCAGCCTCCCGGGACACCGGGCGAACTACGAGCAGTACTTC.

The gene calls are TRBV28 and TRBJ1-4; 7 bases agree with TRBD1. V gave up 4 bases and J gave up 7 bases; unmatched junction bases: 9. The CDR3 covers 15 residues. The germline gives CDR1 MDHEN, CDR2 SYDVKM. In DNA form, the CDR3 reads TGTGCCAGCAGTTCCTTAAACAGGGGAGGTGAAAAACTGTTTTTT. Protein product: CASSSLNRGGEKLFF.

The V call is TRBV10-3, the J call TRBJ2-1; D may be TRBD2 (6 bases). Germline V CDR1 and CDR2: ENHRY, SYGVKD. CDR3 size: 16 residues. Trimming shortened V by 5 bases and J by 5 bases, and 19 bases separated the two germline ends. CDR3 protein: CAISPGGRDGDNEQFF. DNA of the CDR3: TGTGCCATCAGTCCGGGCGGGCGGGACGGAGACAATGAGCAGTTCTTC.

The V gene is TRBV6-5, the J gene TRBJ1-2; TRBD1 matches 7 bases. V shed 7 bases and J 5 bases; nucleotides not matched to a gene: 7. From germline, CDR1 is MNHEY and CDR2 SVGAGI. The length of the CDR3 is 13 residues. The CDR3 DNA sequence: TGTGCCAGCAAGGCGACAGGGAGTTATGGCTACACCTTC. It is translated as CASKATGSYGYTF.

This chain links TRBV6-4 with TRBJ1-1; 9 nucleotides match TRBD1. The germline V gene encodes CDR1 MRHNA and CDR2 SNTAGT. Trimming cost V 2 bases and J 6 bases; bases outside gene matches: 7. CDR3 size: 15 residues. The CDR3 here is CASSDKTGGKSEAFF. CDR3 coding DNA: TGTGCCAGCAGTGACAAGACAGGGGGAAAATCTGAAGCTTTCTTT.

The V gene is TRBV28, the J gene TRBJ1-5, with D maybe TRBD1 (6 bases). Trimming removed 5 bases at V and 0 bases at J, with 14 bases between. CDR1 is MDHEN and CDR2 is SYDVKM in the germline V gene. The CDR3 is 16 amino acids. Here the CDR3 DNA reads TGTGCCAGCAGTCCCGCCGGGACAAGTAGCAATCAGCCCCAGCATTTT. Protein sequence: CASSPAGTSSNQPQHF.

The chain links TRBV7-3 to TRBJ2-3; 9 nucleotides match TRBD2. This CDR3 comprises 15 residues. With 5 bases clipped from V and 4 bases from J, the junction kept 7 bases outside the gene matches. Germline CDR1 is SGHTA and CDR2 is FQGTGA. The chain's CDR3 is CASSPIAGVADTQYF. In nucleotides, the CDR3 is TGTGCCAGCAGCCCTATAGCGGGAGTCGCAGATACGCAGTATTTT.